Given below is one T cell receptor (beta chain) in context. Its antigen is still unknown. No much larger clonotype is one base removed from it; base qualities were not supplied. The data stem from a study of cytomegalovirus exposure and HLA in healthy donors (dated by TCRdb to about 2017). Background on the whole study: An earlier analysis of roughly 500 of the donors reported about 250 Gb of sequence data and some 100 million unique TCR beta sequences from 150 million to 200 million T cells. The study was designed to test whether signatures of past pathogen exposure could be identified by cataloging public T cell receptors. The T cell repertoires of around 670 subjects were profiled by immunosequencing and related to cytomegalovirus serostatus. A later analysis re-examined previously published TCR beta repertoires from 610 or so donors and added high-resolution HLA genotyping to investigate patterns of TCR occurrence. Among the roughly 380 genotyped donors, more than 70% belonged to the genetic ancestry cluster associated with self-reported Caucasian donors. In an earlier analysis of 500 to 650 of the donors, high-throughput TCR beta sequencing was used to judge whether each TCR beta V gene segment behaved as functional or pseudogenic. Typing coverage differed by locus: A, B, C, DRB1 and DQB1 were typed in about 620-640 donors, DQA1 in roughly 500, DPA1 in nearly 610, and DPB1 in 450 to 480. In the later analysis, no new phenotypic data were used to find candidate immune exposures; instead, reliance was placed on TCR beta sequences and their occurrence across donors. A later genetic analysis took genome-wide SNP genotypes for about 65% of the 666 donors and used that subset as a discovery cohort. Every repertoire in the discovery cohort had been generated on one and the same sequencing platform. Alongside the repertoire data, information on donor age, sex, ethnicity and CMV serostatus was compiled. Among a few hundred genotyped donors of the cohort, an average of approximately 250,000 unique TCR beta nucleotide sequences were sequenced per donor, roughly 18% of them non-productive. To predict cytomegalovirus infection status, the study brought together high-throughput TCR immunosequencing, statistical association of individual TCRs with disease status, and machine learning. A separate validation cohort of 100 to 150 different subjects was used in addition to the roughly 670-subject first cohort. Class I and class II HLA loci were covered by the typing at four-digit resolution. Four to six DR-DQ haplotypes were handled as single units for association and clustering, since linkage in the cohort was strong. Around 320 gigabases of sequencing data and 80 million or so unique TCR sequences were included in an early release covering 500 to 750 HLA-typed donors.

The germline V gene provides CDR1 SQVTM and CDR2 ANQGSEA. The CDR3 contains 10 residues, cysteine and phenylalanine counted. CDR3 DNA is the only sequence kept; it has 30 bases, read in frame from the first base. V loses 4 bases of germline sequence and J loses 10 bases, and the interval between the two ends is 8 bases. The cohort consisted of 600 to 750 healthy bone marrow donors. At the time of sampling, all cohort members were nominally healthy, though unrecorded immune exposures were likely present. Of the 666 cohort members, roughly 300 had positive CMV serostatus and 350 to 450 had negative CMV serostatus, and CMV serostatus was not recorded for the donor. A peripheral blood sample was provided by each donor, and peripheral blood mononuclear cells were used for TCR beta sequencing. The Qiagen DNeasy Blood Extraction Kit was used to extract genomic DNA from the blood cell samples. The library was prepared using the immunoSEQ multiplex PCR assay. The multiplex PCR relied on a mix of 60 forward primers for TCR Vbeta segments and 13 reverse primers for TCR Jbeta segments. The CDR3 region of rearranged TCR beta genes was amplified from genomic DNA with a multiplex PCR assay. The amplified TCR beta libraries were sequenced on the Illumina HiSeq System as 87-base-pair reads. As for the original processing: In a later analysis, roughly 80 million unique TCR beta chains were counted across the 500 to 850 repertoires, and approximately 11 million of these chains were shared by at least two donors. To remove PCR and sequencing errors, raw reads were error-corrected and collapsed into unique sequences using a nearest-neighbor algorithm that merged closely related sequences. CDR3 sequences were aligned to IMGT reference sequences to assign V, D and J gene segments. For a sequence to be retained, a match of at least six nucleotides was required to both a V gene segment and a J gene segment. A rearrangement was called productive if the CDR3 had no stop codons and remained in frame with V and J, and every other rearrangement was called non-productive. Following IMGT convention, CDR3 was defined as the stretch from the second conserved V-encoded cysteine up to the conserved J-encoded phenylalanine. The earlier analysis of about 500 of the donors excluded sequences that lacked an unambiguous match to a single V gene segment. In an earlier analysis of a few hundred of the donors, V segments were called functional above 56.7% productive rearrangements and were called segregating when the between-donor standard deviation exceeded 5%. A statistical classification framework was developed to diagnose cytomegalovirus status using the catalog of TCR beta chain sequences. A later analysis assigned V and J genes by comparing TCR nucleotide sequences with IMGT/GENE-DB human TR gene sequences. The TCRdist pipeline was used in a later analysis to assign CDR3 sequences and most-parsimonious VDJ recombination scenarios. A later analysis defined each TCR beta chain by its CDR3 amino acid sequence plus V-gene family, and excluded reads lacking a unique V-gene family. A later analysis removed 500 to 600 highly shared, low-generation-probability nucleotide sequences to deal with suspected cross-contamination and a sequencing artifact. A later analysis calculated a clonal expansion index for each public chain from normalized within-repertoire ranks of inferred template counts. In a later analysis, generation probabilities were computed with a VDJ recombination model fitted to out-of-frame rearrangements, and the resulting probabilities were checked against IGoR. In a later analysis, hypergeometric tests were used to score TCR-TCR, TCR-HLA and TCR-CMV co-occurrence, with a repertoire-size bias correction applied to TCR pairs. A later analysis estimated false discovery rates by permuting HLA or CMV assignments 20 times. A later analysis grouped co-occurring TCRs with DBSCAN, adding TCRdist sequence similarity when clustering within HLA-allele-positive subsets. Repertoires with fewer than 30,000 or more than 120,000 public chains were left out of co-occurrence clustering, as were about 5 repertoires with anomalous nucleotide sharing. Drawn from immuneACCESS, this table holds only the in-frame rearrangements with V and J called that TCRdb kept. Clones are partly lost; checked studies trace under half to an unresolved V gene and leave the rest unexplained. V, J and clone size derive from that table, while D and trimming were established from the DNA sequence. This sample gives under 150,000 clones in total; roughly four fifths of them show up just once. About 15% of the sample is in the top ten clones.

Results the study describes overall, beyond this receptor: In a later genetic analysis, a missense DCLRE1C variant was associated with V-gene and J-gene trimming of TCR beta chains, and the association was replicated in an independent cohort. Correlated functional status among segregating V segments might be attributable to linkage disequilibrium, but an unknown experimental factor could not be ruled out. The study gave a list of about 170 TCR beta chains associated with cytomegalovirus. A further reported finding was that TCR beta sequences accurately predicted the HLA-A and HLA-B alleles for most subjects in the first cohort. Compared with the approximately 670-donor mean, donors in an Asian-associated ancestry cluster had fewer N-insertions in productive TCRs, according to a later genetic analysis. The presence/absence analyses assumed that sequencing depth was roughly uniform across donors, and that assumption may not be true. In vitro tests confirmed that three of the cytomegalovirus-associated TCR beta chains recognize cytomegalovirus antigens. According to a later analysis, TCR association rates differed among HLA loci, with DRB1 alleles showing the most associated TCRs and HLA-C alleles showing the fewest. Because HLA typing was unavailable for some donors at each locus, only the typed subset was used in association tests. Assigning TCR associations to individual alleles was difficult when HLA alleles, especially DR and DQ, strongly co-occurred. Because counts were too low, seventeen rarely observed V segments, including chromosome 9 orphons, were left out of the earlier analysis of 500 to 750 of the donors. CMV serostatus was the only immune exposure information available for the cohort. A later analysis found that most CMV-associated TCR beta chains appeared HLA-restricted, with HLA associations seemingly driven largely by CMV exposure. In this cohort, only TCR beta chains were sequenced, and detectable features were limited by the absence of alpha or paired-chain data. In an earlier analysis of roughly 560 of the donors, most TCR beta V segments were observed in productive rearrangements about 87% or about 30% of the time, broadly matching IMGT annotations. The classifier was reported to diagnose cytomegalovirus status with high specificity and sensitivity in both the original and validation cohorts. At a false discovery rate of 0.05, a later analysis linked approximately 18,000 TCR beta sequences to specific HLA alleles. In a later analysis, HLA-associated TCR beta chains showed more clonal expansion and lower generation probabilities than non-associated chains that were equally common. In a later analysis, several top co-occurrence clusters were reported to appear linked to parvovirus B19, influenza, CMV and Epstein-Barr virus. A cluster of highly shared sequence variants was judged likely to be a technical artifact of the sequencing pipeline. The authors suggested that the approach could potentially be extended to other disease states and immunological phenotypes. Most TCR sequences were observed very rarely across donors, whereas some public TCRs were present in many individuals. Some IMGT-functional V segments, including TRBV6-2 and TRBV6-3, could not be told apart with the 87-base-pair reads, so those segments were excluded.

The sequence links TRBV29-1 to TRBJ2-1; a weak D assignment points to TRBD2 (6 bases agree). The TCR sequence derives from a human donor in good health. Source material: PBMCs. At the DNA level, the sequence is TGCAGCGTTGTGCTAGCGGAGCAGTTCTTC. Translated, this gives CSVVLAEQFF.